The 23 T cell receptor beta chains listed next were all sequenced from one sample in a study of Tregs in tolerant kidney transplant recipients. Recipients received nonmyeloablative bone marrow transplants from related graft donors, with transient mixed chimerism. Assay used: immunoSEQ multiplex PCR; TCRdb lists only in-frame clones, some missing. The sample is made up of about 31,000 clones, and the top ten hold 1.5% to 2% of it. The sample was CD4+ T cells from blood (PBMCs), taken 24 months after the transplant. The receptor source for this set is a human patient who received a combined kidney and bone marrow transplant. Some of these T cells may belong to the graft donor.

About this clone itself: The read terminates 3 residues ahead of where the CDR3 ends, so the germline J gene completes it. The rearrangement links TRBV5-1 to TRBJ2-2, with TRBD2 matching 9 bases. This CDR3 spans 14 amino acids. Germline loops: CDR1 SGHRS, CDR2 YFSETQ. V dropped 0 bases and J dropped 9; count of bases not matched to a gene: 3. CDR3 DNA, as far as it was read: TGCGCCAGCAGCTTGGAACTAGCGGGTCGGGAG. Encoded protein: CASSLELAGRE. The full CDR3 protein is CASSLELAGRELFF. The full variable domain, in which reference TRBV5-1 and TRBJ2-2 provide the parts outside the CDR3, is KAGVTQTPRYLIKTRGQQVTLSCSPISGHRSVSWYQQTPGQGLQFLFEYFSETQRNKGNFPGRFSGRQFSNSRSEMNVSTLELGDSALYLCASSLELAGRELFFGEGSRLTVL.

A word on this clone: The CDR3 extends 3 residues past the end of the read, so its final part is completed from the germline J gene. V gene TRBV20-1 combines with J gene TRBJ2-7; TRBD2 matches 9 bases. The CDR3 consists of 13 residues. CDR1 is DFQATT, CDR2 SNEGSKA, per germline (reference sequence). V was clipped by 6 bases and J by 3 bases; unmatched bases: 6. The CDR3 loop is CSAGTSNGYEQYF. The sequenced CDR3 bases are TGCAGTGCGGGGACTAGCAATGGCTACGAG.

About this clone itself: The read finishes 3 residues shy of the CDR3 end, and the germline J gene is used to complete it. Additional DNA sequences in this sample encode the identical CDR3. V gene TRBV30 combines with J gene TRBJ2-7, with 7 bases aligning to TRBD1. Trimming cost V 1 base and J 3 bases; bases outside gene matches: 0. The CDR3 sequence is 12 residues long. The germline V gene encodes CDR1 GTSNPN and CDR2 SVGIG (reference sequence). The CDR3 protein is CAWSGQGYEQYF. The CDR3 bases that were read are TGTGCCTGGAGTGGACAGGGCTACGAG.

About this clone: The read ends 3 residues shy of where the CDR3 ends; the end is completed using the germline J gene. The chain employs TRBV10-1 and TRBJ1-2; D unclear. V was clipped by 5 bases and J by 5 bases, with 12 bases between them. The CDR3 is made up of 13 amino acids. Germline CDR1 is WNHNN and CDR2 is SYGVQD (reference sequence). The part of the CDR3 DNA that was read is TGCGCCAGCAGTACGCAACCGGGGTATGGC. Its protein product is CASSTQPGYG. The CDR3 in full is CASSTQPGYGYTF.

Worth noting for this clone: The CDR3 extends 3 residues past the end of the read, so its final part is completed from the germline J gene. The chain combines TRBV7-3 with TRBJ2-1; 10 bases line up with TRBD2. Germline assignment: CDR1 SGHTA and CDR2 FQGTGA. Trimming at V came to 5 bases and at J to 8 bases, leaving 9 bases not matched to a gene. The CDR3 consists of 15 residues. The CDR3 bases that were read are TGTGCCAGCAGCCTAGGTGGGCTAGCGGGAGATGAG. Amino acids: CASSLGGLAGDE. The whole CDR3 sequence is CASSLGGLAGDEQFF. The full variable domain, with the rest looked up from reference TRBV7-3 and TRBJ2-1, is GAGVSQTPSNKVTEKGKYVELRCDPISGHTALYWYRQSLGQGPEFLIYFQGTGAADDSGLPNDRFFAVRPEGSVSTLKIQRTERGDSAVYLCASSLGGLAGDEQFFGPGTRLTVL.

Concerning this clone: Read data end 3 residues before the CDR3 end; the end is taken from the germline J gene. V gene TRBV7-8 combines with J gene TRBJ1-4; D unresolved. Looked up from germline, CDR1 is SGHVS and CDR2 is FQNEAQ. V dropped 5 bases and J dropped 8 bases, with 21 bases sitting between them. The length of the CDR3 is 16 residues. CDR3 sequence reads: CASSPRPAGSVEKLFF. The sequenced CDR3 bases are TGTGCCAGCAGCCCGCGACCCGCCGGGTCGGTGGAAAAA.

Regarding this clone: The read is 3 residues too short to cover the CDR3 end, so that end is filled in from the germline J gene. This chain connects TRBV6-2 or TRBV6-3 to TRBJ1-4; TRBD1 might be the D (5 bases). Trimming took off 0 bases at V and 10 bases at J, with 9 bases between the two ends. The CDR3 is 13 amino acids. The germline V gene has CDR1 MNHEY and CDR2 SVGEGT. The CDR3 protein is CASSYSTVGKLFF. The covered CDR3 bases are TGTGCCAGCAGTTACTCGACAGTCGGAAAA.

The covered CDR3 bases are TGTGCCAGCAGCTTCTCAGGGGTGCCCACAGATACG. Translating it yields CASSFSGVPTDT. The full-length CDR3 reads as CASSFSGVPTDTQYF. The chain has TRBV7-8 and TRBJ2-3, with TRBD1 as a possible D gene (6 bases). The read falls 3 residues short of the CDR3 end, and the missing part is taken from the germline J gene. This CDR3 has 15 amino acids. V gave up 3 bases and J gave up 2 bases, with 12 bases separating them. Germline values: CDR1 SGHVS, CDR2 FQNEAQ. The variable domain in full, completed from reference TRBV7-8 and TRBJ2-3, reads GAGVSQSPRYKVAKRGQDVALRCDPISGHVSLFWYQQALGQGPEFLTYFQNEAQLDKSGLPSDRFFAERPEGSVSTLKIQRTQQEDSAVYLCASSFSGVPTDTQYFGPGTRLTVL.

The sequenced part of the CDR3 DNA is TGCAGTGCTAGGGCACAGGGGAAAACTGGCGAG. It specifies CSARAQGKTGE. The CDR3 in its entirety is CSARAQGKTGEQYF. The chain employs TRBV20-1 and TRBJ2-7; the match to TRBD1 covers 7 bases. The read gets to within 3 residues of the CDR3 end, and the germline J gene fills in the rest. CDR1 DFQATT and CDR2 SNEGSKA come from the germline V gene (reference sequence). The CDR3 extends over 14 amino acids. Germline trimming cut 3 bases from V and 6 bases from J; bases unmatched to any gene: 11.

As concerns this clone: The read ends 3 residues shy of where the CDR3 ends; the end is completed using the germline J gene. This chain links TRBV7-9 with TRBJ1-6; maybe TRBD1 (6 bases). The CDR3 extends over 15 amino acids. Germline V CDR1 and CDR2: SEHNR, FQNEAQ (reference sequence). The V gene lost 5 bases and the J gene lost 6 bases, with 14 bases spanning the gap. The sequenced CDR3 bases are TGTGCCAGCAGCCGGCCGGGACAACGTAATTCACCC. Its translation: CASSRPGQRNSP. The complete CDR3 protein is CASSRPGQRNSPLHF.

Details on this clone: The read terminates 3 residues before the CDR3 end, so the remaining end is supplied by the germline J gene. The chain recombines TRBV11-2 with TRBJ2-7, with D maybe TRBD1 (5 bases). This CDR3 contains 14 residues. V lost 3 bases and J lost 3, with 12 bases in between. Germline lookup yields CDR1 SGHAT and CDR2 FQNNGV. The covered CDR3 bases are TGTGCCAGCAGCTTCGGGCAGGGTATCTACGAG. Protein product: CASSFGQGIYE. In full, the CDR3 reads CASSFGQGIYEQYF.

The CDR3 loop is CSARGIRRSYNEQFF. CDR3 bases read: TGCAGTGCTAGAGGGATTCGGCGGTCCTACAATGAG. The rearrangement joins TRBV20-1 to TRBJ2-1; D is uncertain. The read ends 3 residues before the CDR3 terminus; that terminus is restored from the germline J gene. This CDR3 is 15 amino acids long. Germline V gene data show CDR1 as DFQATT and CDR2 as SNEGSKA (reference sequence). V lost 1 base and J lost 1, with 11 bases in between.

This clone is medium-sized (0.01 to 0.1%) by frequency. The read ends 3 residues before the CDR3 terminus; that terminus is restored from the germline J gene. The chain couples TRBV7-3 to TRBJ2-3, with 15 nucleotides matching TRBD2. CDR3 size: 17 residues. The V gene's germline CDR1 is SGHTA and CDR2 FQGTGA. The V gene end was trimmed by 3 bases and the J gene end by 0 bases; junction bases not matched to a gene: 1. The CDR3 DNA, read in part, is TGTGCCAGCAGCTTGGGACTAGCGGGGGGAAGCACAGATACG. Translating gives CASSLGLAGGSTDT. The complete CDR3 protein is CASSLGLAGGSTDTQYF.

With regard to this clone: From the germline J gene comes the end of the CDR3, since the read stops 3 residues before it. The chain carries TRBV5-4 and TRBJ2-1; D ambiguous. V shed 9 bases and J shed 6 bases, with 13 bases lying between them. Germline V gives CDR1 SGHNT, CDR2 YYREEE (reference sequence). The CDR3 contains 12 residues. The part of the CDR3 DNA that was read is TGTGCCACTCTGTCCCCGGGCAATGAG. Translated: CATLSPGNE. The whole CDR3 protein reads CATLSPGNEQFF.

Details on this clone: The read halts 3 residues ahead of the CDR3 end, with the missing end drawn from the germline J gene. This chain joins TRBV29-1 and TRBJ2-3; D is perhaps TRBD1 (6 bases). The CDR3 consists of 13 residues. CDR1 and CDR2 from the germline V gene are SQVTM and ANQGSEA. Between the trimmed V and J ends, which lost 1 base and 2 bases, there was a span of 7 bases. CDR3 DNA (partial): TGCAGCGTTGAAGGGGGGCTCACAGATACG. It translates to CSVEGGLTDT. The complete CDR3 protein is CSVEGGLTDTQYF.

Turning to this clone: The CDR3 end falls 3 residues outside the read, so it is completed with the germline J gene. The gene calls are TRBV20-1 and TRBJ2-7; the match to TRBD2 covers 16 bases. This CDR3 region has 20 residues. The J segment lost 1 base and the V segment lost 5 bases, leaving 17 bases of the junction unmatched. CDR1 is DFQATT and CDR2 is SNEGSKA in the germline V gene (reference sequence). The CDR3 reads CSAPSRTPGTSGRASYEQYF. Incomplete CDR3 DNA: TGCAGTGCTCCGAGTAGGACACCCGGGACTAGCGGGAGGGCGTCCTACGAG.

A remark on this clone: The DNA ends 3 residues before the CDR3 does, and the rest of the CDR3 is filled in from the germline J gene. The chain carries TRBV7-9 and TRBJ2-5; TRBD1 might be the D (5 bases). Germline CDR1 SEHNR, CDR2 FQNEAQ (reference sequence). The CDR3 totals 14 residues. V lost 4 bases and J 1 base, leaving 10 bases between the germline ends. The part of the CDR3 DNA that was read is TGTGCCAGCAGCTCCCGACAGATCCAAGAGACC. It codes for CASSSRQIQET. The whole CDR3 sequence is CASSSRQIQETQYF. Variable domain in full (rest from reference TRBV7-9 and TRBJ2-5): DTGVSQNPRHKITKRGQNVTFRCDPISEHNRLYWYRQTLGQGPEFLTYFQNEAQLEKSRLLSDRFSAERPKGSFSTLEIQRTEQGDSAMYLCASSSRQIQETQYFGPGTRLLVL.

The CDR3 loop reads CASSLTGLAGGGRHEQFF. The CDR3 DNA, read in part, is TGTGCCAGCAGCTTAACGGGACTAGCGGGAGGGGGTCGGCATGAG. The rearrangement links TRBV7-3 to TRBJ2-1; 16 bases fit TRBD2. Sequencing ends 3 residues short of the CDR3 end; the germline J gene provides the rest. J lost 8 bases, V lost 0 bases, and 7 bases had no gene match. The CDR3 contains 18 residues. The germline V gene has CDR1 SGHTA and CDR2 FQGTGA.

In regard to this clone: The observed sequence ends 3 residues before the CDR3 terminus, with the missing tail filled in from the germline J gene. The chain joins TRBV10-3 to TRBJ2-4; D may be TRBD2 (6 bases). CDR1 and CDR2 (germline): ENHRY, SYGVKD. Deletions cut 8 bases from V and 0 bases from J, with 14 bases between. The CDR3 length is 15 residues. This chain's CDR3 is CAISGGRQAKNIQYF. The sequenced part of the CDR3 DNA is TGTGCCATCTCCGGGGGTAGACAAGCCAAAAACATT.

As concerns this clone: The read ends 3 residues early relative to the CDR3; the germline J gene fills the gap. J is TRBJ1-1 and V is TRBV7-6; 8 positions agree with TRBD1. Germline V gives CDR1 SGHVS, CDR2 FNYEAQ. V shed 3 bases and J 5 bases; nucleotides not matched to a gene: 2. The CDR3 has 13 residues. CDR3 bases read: TGTGCCAGCAGCTTTACAGGGGGAACTGAA. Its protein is CASSFTGGTE. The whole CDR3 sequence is CASSFTGGTEAFF. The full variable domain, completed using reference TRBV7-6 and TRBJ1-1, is GAGVSQSPRYKVTKRGQDVALRCDPISGHVSLYWYRQALGQGPEFLTYFNYEAQQDKSGLPNDRFSAERPEGSISTLTIQRTEQRDSAMYRCASSFTGGTEAFFGQGTRLTVV.

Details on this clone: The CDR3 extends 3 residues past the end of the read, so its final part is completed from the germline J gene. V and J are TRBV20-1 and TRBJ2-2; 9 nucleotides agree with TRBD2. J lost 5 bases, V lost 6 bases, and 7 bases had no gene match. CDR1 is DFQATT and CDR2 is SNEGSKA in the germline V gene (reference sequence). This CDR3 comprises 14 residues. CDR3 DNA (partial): TGCAGTGCGACCGGGACTAGCATTACCGGGGAG. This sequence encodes CSATGTSITGE. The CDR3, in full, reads CSATGTSITGELFF.

The DNA read from the CDR3 is TGCGCCAGCAGTGAGTCGAAGGGGGGGGGCACAGATACG. As protein: CASSESKGGGTDT. The CDR3 as a whole reads CASSESKGGGTDTQYF. The chain carries TRBV10-1 and TRBJ2-3; D is perhaps TRBD2 (7 bases). The read ends 3 residues shy of where the CDR3 ends; the end is completed using the germline J gene. The V end lost 0 bases, the J end lost 1 base, and 11 bases lay between the germline ends. CDR1 is WNHNN and CDR2 is SYGVQD in the germline V gene (reference sequence). This CDR3 region has 16 residues.

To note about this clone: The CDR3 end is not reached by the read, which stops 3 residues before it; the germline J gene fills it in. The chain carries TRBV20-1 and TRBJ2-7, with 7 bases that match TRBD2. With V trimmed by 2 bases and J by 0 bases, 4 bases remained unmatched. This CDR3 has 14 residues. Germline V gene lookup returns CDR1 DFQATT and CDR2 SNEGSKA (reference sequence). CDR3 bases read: TGCAGTGCTAGATGGCGGGAGCGCTCCTACGAG. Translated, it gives CSARWRERSYE. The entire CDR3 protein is CSARWRERSYEQYF.